Listed here is a single T cell receptor beta chain. Its target is unknown. The entry originates in a study of identical twins. Study-wide points: For monozygotic twins, models underestimated out-of-frame TCR alpha sharing.

The CDR3 consists of 14 residues. Germline V lookup: CDR1 DFQATT, CDR2 SNEGSKA (reference sequence). V shed 1 base and J shed 1 base, with 8 bases lying between them. A single record per CDR3 protein comes from TCRdb applying MiXCR to the 5' RACE reads. Altogether hundreds of thousands of distinct CDR3 sequences are present, 12% being singletons, with the ten largest covering about 1.6%. The sample was also reused in another study, on yellow fever vaccine responses in identical twins. As that report states: Vaccine-induced T cell responses in twins were reportedly observed to appear partly convergent, partly personalized.

The genes are TRBV20-1 and TRBJ1-3; D gene unclear. Sequenced sample: PBMCs. This TCR came from a woman younger than 30 in good health. The CDR3 loop is CSARGASSGNTIYF. The DNA of the CDR3 is TGCAGTGCTAGAGGGGCGAGTTCTGGAAACACCATATATTTT.